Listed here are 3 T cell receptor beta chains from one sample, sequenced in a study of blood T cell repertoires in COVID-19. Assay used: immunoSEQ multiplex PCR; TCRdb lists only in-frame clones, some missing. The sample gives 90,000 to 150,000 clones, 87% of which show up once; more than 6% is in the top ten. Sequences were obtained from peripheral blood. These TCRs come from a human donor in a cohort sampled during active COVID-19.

The CDR3 region is CASSAEGTSGGADTQYF. Here the CDR3 DNA reads TGCGCCAGCAGCGCGGAGGGGACTAGCGGGGGTGCAGATACGCAGTATTTT. This chain links TRBV5-1 with TRBJ2-3; 14 bases are a match to TRBD2. Germline CDR1 reads SGHRS; CDR2 reads YFSETQ. The CDR3 spans 17 residues. The V and J ends lost 4 bases and 4 bases, in that order; junction bases with no gene match: 8.

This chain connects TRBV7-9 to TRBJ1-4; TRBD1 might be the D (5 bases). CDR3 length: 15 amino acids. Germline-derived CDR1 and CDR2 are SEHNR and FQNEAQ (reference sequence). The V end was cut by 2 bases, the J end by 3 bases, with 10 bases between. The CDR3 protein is CASSLSGSANEKLFF. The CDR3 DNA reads TGTGCCAGCAGCTTATCAGGGTCAGCTAATGAAAAACTGTTTTTT. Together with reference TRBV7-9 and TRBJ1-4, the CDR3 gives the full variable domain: DTGVSQNPRHKITKRGQNVTFRCDPISEHNRLYWYRQTLGQGPEFLTYFQNEAQLEKSRLLSDRFSAERPKGSFSTLEIQRTEQGDSAMYLCASSLSGSANEKLFFGSGTQLSVL.

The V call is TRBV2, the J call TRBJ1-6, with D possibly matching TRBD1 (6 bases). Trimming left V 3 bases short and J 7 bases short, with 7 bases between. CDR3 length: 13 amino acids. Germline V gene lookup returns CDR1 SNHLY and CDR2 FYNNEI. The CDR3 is CASSDDRNSPLHF. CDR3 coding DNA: TGTGCCAGCAGTGACGACAGGAATTCACCCCTCCACTTT. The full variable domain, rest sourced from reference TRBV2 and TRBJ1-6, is EPEVTQTPSHQVTQMGQEVILRCVPISNHLYFYWYRQILGQKVEFLVSFYNNEISEKSEIFDDQFSVERPDGSNFTLKIRSTKLEDSAMYFCASSDDRNSPLHFGNGTRLTVT.